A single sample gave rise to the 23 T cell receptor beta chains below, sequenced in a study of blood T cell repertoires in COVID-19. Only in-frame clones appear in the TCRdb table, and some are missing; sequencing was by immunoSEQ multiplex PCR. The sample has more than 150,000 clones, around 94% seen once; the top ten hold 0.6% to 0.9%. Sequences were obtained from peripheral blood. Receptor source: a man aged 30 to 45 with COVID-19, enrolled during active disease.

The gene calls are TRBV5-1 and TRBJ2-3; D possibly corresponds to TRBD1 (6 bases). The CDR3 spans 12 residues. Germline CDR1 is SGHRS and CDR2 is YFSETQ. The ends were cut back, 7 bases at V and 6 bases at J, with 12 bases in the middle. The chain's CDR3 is CASRQAPDTQYF. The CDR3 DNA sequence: TGCGCCAGCCGACAGGCACCGGATACGCAGTATTTT. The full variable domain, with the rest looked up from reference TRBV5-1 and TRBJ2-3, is KAGVTQTPRYLIKTRGQQVTLSCSPISGHRSVSWYQQTPGQGLQFLFEYFSETQRNKGNFPGRFSGRQFSNSRSEMNVSTLELGDSALYLCASRQAPDTQYFGPGTRLTVL.

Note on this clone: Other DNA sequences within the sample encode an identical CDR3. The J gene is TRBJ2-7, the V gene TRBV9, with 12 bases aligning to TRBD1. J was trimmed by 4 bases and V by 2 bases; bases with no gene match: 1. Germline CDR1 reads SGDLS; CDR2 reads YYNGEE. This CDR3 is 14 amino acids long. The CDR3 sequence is CASSVGQGAYEQYF. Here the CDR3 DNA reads TGTGCCAGCAGCGTGGGACAGGGGGCTTACGAGCAGTACTTC.

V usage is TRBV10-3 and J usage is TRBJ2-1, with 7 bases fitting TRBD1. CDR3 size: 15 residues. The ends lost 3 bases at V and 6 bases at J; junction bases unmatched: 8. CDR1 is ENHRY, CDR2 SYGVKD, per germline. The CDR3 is CAISDGRGHGNEQFF. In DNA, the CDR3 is TGTGCCATCAGTGATGGAAGGGGGCACGGCAATGAGCAGTTCTTC.

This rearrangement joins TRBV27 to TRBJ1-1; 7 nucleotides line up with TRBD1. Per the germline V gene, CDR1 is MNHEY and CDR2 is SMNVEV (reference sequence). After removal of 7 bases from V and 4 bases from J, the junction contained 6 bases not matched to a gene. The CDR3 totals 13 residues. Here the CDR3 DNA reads TGTGCCAGCAAGTTCTCAGGGGGCACTGAAGCTTTCTTT. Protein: CASKFSGGTEAFF.

CDR3 residues: CASGLTDRLAGSSYEQYF. DNA for the CDR3: TGTGCTAGTGGTTTGACTGACCGACTAGCGGGGAGTTCCTACGAGCAGTACTTC. The chain is built from TRBV12-5 and TRBJ2-7, with TRBD2 matching 11 bases. Germline V CDR1 and CDR2: LGHNT, FRNRAP. This CDR3 comprises 18 residues. The V segment lost 2 bases and the J segment 1 base; nucleotides outside the gene matches: 10.

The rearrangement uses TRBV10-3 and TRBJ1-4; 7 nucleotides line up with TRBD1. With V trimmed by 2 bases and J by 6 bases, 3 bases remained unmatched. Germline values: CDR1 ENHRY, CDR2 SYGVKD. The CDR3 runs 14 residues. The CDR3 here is CAISEEQGDEKLFF. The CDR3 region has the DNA TGTGCCATCAGTGAGGAGCAGGGGGATGAAAAACTGTTTTTT.

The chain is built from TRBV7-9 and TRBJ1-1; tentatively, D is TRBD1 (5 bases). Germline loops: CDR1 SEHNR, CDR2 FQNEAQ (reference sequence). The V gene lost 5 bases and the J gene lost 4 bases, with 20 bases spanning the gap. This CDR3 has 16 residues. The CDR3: CASSPRPDIRGTEAFF. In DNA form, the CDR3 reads TGTGCCAGCAGCCCCCGACCGGACATCCGAGGCACTGAAGCTTTCTTT.

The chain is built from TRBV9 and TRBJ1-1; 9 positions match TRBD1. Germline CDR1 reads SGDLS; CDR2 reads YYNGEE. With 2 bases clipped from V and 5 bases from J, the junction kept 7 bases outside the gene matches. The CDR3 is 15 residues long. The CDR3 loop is CASSVVGTGRTEAFF. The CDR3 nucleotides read TGTGCCAGCAGCGTCGTAGGGACAGGGCGGACTGAAGCTTTCTTT.

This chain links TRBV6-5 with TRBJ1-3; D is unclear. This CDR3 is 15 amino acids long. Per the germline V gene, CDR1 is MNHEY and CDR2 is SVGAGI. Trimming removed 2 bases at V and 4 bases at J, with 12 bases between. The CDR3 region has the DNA TGTGCCAGCAGTTACCGCGGGGTCGGGGGAAACACCATATATTTT. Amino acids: CASSYRGVGGNTIYF.

This chain's CDR3 is CASSDRLYGYTF. Here the CDR3 DNA reads TGTGCCAGTAGCGACAGGCTCTATGGCTACACCTTC. V is TRBV19 and J is TRBJ1-2; weak D call: TRBD1 (6 bases). Germline CDR1 is LNHDA and CDR2 is SQIVND (reference sequence). This CDR3 spans 12 amino acids. Trimming removed 6 bases at V and 4 bases at J, with 9 bases between.

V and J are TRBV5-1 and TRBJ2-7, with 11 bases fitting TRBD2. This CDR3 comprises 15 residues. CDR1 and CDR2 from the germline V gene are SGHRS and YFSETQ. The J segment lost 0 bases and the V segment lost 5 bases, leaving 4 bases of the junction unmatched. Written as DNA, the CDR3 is TGCGCCAGCAGTAGCGGGGGGGCTACCTCCTACGAGCAGTACTTC. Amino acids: CASSSGGATSYEQYF.

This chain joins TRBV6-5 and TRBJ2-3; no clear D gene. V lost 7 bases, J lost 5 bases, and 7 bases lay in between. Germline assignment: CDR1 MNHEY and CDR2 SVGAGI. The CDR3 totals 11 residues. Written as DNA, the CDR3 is TGTGCCAGCAAACGCGGAGATACGCAGTATTTT. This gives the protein CASKRGDTQYF.

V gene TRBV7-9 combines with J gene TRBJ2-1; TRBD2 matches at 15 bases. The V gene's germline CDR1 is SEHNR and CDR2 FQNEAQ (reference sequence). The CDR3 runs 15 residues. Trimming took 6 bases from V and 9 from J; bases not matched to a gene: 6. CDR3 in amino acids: CASRRTSGGAAEQFF. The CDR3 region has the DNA TGTGCCAGCAGGCGGACTAGCGGGGGGGCCGCTGAGCAGTTCTTC.

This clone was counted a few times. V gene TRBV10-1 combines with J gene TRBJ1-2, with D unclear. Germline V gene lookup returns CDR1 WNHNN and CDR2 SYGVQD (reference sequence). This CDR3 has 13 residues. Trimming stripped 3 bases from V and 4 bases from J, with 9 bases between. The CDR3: CASSDRSIYGYTF. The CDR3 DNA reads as TGCGCCAGCAGTGACCGCAGTATCTATGGCTACACCTTC.

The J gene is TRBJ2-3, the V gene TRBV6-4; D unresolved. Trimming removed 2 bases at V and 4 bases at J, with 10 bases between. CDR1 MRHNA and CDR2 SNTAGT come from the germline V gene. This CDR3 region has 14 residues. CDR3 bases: TGTGCCAGCAGTGACAGCTTTGGTCCAGATACGCAGTATTTT. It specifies CASSDSFGPDTQYF.

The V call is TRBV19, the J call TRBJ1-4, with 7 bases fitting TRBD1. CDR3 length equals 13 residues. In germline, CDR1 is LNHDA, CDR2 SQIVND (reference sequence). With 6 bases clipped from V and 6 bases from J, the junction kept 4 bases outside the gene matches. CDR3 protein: CASRTDRDEKLFF. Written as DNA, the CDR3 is TGTGCCAGTAGGACCGACAGGGATGAAAAACTGTTTTTT.

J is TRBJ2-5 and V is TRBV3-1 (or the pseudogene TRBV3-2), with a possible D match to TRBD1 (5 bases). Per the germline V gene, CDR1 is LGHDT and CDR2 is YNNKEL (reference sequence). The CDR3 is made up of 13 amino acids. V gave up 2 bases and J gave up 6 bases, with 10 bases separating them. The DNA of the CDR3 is TGTGCCAGCAGCCAACAGGGTGGGCAGACCCAGTACTTC. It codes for CASSQQGGQTQYF.

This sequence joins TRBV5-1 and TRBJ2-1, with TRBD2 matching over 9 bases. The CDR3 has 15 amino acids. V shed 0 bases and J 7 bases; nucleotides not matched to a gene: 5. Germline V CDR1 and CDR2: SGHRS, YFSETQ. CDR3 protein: CASSLGGTSKNEQFF. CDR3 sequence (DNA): TGCGCCAGCAGCTTGGGGGGGACTAGCAAGAATGAGCAGTTCTTC. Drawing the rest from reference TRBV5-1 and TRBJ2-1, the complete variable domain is KAGVTQTPRYLIKTRGQQVTLSCSPISGHRSVSWYQQTPGQGLQFLFEYFSETQRNKGNFPGRFSGRQFSNSRSEMNVSTLELGDSALYLCASSLGGTSKNEQFFGPGTRLTVL.

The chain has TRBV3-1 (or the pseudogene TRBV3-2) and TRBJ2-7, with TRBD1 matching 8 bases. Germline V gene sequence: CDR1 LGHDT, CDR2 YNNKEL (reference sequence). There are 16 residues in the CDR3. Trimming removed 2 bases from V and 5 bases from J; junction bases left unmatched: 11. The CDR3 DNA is TGTGCCAGCAGCCAACCCGAAACAGGGGGGTACGACGAGCAGTACTTC. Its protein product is CASSQPETGGYDEQYF.

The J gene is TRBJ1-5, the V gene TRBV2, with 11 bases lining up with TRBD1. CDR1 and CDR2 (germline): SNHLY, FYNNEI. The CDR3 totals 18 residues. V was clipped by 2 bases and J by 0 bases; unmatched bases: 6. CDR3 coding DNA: TGTGCCAGCAGTGAAAAGGGGGACAGGGGGTATAGCAATCAGCCCCAGCATTTT. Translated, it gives CASSEKGDRGYSNQPQHF.

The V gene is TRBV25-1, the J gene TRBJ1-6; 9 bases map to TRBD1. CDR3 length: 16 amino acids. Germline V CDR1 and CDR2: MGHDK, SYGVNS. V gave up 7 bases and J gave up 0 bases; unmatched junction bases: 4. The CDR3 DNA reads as TGTGCCAGCAACCTACAGGGGGCCTCCTATAATTCACCCCTCCACTTT. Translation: CASNLQGASYNSPLHF.

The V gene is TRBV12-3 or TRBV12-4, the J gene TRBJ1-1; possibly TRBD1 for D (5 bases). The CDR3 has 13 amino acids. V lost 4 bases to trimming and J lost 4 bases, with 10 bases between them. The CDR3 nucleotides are TGTGCCAGCAGTTCAAACAGGTTCACTGAAGCTTTCTTT. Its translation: CASSSNRFTEAFF.

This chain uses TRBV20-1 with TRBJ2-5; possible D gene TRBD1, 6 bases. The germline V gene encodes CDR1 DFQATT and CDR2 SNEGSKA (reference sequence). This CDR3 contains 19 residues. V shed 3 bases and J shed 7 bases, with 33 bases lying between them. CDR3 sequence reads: CSASWIGGSHDITGWTQYF. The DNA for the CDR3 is TGCAGTGCTAGTTGGATTGGGGGCAGCCACGATATCACTGGATGGACCCAGTACTTC.